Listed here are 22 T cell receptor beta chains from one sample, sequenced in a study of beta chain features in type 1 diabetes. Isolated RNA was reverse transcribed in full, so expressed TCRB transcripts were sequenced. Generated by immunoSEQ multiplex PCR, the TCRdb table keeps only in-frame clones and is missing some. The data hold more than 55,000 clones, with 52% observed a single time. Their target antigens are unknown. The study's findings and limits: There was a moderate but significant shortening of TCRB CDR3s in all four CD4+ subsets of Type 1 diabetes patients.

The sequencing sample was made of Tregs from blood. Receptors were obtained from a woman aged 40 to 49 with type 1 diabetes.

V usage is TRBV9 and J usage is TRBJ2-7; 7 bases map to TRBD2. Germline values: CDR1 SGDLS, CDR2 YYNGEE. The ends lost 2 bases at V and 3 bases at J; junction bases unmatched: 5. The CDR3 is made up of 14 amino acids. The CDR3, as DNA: TGTGCCAGCAGCGTCGGGGAGGGATTCTACGAGCAGTACTTC. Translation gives CASSVGEGFYEQYF.

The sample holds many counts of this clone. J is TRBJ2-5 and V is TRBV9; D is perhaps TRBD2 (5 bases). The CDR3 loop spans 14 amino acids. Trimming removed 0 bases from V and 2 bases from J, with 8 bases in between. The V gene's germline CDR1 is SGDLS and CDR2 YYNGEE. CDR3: CASSVGGLQETQYF. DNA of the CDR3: TGTGCCAGCAGCGTAGGCGGACTGCAAGAGACCCAGTACTTC.

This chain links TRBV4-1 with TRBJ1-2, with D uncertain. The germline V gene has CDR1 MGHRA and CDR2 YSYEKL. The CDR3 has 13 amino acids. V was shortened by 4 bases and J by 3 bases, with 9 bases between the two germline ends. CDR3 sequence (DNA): TGCGCCAGCAGCCCCTCCCCTGACTATGGCTACACCTTC. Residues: CASSPSPDYGYTF.

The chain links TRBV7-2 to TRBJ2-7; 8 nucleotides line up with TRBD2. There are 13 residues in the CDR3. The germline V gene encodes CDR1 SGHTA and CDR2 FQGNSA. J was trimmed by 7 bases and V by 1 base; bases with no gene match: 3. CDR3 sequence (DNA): TGTGCCAGCAGCTTAGAACGGGGGGGGGAGCAGTACTTC. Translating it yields CASSLERGGEQYF.

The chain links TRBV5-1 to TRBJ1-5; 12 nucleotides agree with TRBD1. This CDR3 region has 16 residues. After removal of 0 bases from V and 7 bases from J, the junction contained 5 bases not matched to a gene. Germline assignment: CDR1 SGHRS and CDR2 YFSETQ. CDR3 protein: CASSLEGQGAGQPQHF. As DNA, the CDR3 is TGCGCCAGCAGCTTGGAGGGACAGGGGGCAGGACAGCCCCAGCATTTT.

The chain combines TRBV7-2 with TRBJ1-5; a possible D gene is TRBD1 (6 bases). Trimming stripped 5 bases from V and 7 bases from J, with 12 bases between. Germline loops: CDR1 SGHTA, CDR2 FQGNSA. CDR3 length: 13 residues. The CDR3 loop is CASSQDSLQPQHF. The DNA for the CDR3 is TGTGCCAGCAGCCAGGACAGTTTACAGCCCCAGCATTTT.

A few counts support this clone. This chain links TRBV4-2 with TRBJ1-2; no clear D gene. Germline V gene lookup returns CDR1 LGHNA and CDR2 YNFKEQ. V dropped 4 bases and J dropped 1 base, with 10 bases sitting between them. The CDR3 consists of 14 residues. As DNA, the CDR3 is TGTGCCAGCAGCCGGAGTGGAGATAACTATGGCTACACCTTC. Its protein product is CASSRSGDNYGYTF.

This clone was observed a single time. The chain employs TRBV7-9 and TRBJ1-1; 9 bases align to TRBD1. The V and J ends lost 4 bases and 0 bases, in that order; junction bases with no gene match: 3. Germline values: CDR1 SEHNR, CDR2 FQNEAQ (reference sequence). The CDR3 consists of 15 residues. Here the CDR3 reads CASSSTGGVNTEAFF. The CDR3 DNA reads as TGTGCCAGCAGCTCGACAGGGGGGGTGAACACTGAAGCTTTCTTT.

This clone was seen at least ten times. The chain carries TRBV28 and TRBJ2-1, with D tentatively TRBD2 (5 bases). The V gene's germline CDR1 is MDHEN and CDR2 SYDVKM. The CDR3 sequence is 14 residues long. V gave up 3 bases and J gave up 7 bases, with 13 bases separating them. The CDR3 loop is CASSLAGPQNEQFF. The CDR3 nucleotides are TGTGCCAGCAGTTTGGCGGGCCCTCAAAATGAGCAGTTCTTC.

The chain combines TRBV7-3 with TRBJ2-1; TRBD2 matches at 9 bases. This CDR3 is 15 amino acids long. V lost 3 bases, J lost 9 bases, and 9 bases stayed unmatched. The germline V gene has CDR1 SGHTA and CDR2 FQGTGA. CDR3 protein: CASSFSGTSPTEQFF. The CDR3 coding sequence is TGTGCCAGCAGCTTTTCCGGGACTAGCCCCACTGAGCAGTTCTTC.

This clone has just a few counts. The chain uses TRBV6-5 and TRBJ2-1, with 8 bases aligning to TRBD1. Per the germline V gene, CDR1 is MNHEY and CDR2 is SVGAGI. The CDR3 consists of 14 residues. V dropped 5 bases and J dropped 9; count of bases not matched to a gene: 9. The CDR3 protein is CASSPDRGRGEQFF. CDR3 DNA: TGTGCCAGCAGTCCCGACAGGGGAAGGGGTGAGCAGTTCTTC.

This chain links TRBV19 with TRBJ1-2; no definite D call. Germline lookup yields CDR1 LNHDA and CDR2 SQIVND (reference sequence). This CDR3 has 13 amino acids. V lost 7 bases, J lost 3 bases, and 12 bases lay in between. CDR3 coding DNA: TGTGCCAGTACGACTCCGAACTACTATGGCTACACCTTC. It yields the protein CASTTPNYYGYTF.

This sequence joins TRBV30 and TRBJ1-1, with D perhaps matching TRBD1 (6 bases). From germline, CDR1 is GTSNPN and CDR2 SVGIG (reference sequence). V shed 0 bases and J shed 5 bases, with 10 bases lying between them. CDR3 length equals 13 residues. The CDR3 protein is CAWSVGGTTEAFF. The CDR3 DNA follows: TGTGCCTGGAGTGTAGGGGGAACAACTGAAGCTTTCTTT.

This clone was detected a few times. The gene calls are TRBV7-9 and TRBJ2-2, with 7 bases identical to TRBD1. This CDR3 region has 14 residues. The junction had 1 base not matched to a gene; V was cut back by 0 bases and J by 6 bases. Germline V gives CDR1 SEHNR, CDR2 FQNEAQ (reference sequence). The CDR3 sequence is CASSLAGTAGELFF. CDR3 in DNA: TGTGCCAGCAGCTTAGCCGGGACAGCCGGGGAGCTGTTTTTT.

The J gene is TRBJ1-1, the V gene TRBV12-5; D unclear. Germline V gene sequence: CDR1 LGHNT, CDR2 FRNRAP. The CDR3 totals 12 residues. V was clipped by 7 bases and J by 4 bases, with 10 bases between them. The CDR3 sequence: CASAALSTEAFF. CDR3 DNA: TGTGCTAGTGCCGCCCTGAGCACTGAAGCTTTCTTT.

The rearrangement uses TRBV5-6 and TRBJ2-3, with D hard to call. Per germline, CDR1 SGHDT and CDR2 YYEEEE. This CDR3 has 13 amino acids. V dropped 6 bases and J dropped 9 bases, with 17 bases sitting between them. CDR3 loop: CASNSNPVVTQYF. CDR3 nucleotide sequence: TGTGCCAGCAACTCGAACCCCGTTGTGACGCAGTATTTT. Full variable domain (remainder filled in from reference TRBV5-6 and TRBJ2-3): DAGVTQSPTHLIKTRGQQVTLRCSPKSGHDTVSWYQQALGQGPQFIFQYYEEEERQRGNFPDRFSGHQFPNYSSELNVNALLLGDSALYLCASNSNPVVTQYFGPGTRLTVL.

CDR3 loop: CSVTQGTDTQYF. DNA of the CDR3: TGCAGCGTGACCCAGGGGACAGATACGCAGTATTTT. V gene TRBV29-1 combines with J gene TRBJ2-3, with D perhaps TRBD1 (6 bases). The V end was cut by 6 bases, the J end by 3 bases, with 10 bases between. Germline-derived CDR1 and CDR2 are SQVTM and ANQGSEA. The CDR3 spans 12 residues.

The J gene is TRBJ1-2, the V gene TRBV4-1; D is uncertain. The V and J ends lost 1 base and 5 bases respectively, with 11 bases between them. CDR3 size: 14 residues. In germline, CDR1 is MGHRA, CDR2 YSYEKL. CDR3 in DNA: TGCGCCAGCAGCCAAGGACGAGGGCAGTATGGCTACACCTTC. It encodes CASSQGRGQYGYTF.

The CDR3 sequence is CASSPQGANTATEAFF. The CDR3 DNA reads as TGTGCCAGCAGTCCCCAGGGGGCGAACACGGCCACTGAAGCTTTCTTT. The chain combines TRBV28 with TRBJ1-1; 8 nucleotides line up with TRBD1. CDR3 size: 16 residues. Unmatched junction bases numbered 12, after V lost 5 bases and J lost 4 bases. Germline V gene data show CDR1 as MDHEN and CDR2 as SYDVKM.

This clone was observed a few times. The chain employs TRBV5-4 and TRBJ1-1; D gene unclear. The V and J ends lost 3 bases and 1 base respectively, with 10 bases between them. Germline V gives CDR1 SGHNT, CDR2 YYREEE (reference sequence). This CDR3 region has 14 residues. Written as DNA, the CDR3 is TGTGCCAGCAGCTCCGGGGTTCGGAACACTGAAGCTTTCTTT. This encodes CASSSGVRNTEAFF.

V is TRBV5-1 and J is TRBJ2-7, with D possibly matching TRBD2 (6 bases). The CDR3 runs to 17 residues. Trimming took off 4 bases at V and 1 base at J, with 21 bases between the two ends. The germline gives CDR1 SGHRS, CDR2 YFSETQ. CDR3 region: CASSLGGGTGASYEQYF. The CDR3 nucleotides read TGCGCCAGCAGCCTGGGGGGAGGCACTGGGGCGTCCTACGAGCAGTACTTC.

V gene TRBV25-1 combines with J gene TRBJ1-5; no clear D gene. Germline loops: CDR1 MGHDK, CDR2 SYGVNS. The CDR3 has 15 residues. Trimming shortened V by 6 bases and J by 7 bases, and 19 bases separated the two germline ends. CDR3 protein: CASSEGGFEWQPQHF. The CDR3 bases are TGTGCCAGCAGCGAGGGAGGCTTCGAATGGCAGCCCCAGCATTTT.